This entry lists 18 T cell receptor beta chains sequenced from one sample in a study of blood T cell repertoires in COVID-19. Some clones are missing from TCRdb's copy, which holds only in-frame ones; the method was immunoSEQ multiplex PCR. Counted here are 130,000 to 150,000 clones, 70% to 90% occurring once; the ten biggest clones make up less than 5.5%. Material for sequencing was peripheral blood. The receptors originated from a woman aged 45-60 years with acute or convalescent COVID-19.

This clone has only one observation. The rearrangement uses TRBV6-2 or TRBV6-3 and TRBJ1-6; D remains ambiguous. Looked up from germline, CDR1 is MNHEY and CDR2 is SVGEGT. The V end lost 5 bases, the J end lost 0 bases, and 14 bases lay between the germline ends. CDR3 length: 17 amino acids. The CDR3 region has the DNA TGTGCCAGCAGTCAACTCGACCGGAGCTCCTATAATTCACCCCTCCACTTT. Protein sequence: CASSQLDRSSYNSPLHF.

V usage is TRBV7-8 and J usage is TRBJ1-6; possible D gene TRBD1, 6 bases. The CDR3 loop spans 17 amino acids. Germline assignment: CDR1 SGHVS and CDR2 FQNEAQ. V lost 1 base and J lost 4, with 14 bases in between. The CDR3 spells CASSLDLLGAYNSPLHF. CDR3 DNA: TGTGCCAGCAGCTTAGATCTTTTGGGGGCTTATAATTCACCCCTCCACTTT.

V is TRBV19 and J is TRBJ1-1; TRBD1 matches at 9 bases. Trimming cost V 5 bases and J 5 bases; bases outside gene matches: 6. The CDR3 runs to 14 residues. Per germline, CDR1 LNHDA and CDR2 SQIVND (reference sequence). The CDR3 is CASSVDRGGTEAFF. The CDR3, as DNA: TGTGCCAGTAGTGTCGACAGGGGGGGAACTGAAGCTTTCTTT.

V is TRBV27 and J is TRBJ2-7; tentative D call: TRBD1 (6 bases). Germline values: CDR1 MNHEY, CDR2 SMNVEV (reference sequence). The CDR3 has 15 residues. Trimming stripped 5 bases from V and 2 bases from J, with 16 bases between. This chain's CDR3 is CASSQNGGQPYEQYF. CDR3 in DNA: TGTGCCAGCAGTCAAAACGGAGGACAGCCCTACGAGCAGTACTTC.

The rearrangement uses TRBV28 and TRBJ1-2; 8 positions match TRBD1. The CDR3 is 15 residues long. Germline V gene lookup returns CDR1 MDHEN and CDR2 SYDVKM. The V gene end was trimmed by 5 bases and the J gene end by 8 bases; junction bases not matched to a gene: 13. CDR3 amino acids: CASSTRTGRRIGYTF. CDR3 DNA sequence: TGTGCCAGCAGTACTCGGACAGGGAGGCGTATCGGCTACACCTTC.

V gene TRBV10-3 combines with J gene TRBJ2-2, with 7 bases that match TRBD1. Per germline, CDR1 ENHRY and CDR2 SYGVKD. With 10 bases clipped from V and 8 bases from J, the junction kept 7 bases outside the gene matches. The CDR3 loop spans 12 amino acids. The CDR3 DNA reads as TGTGCCACCGGACAGGAAAGTGGGGAGCTGTTTTTT. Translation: CATGQESGELFF.

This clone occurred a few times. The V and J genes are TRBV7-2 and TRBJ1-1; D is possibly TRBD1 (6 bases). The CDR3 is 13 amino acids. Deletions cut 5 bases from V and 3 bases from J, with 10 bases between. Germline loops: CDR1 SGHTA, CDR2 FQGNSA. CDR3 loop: CASSIQGYTEAFF. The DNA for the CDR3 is TGTGCCAGCAGCATACAGGGCTACACTGAAGCTTTCTTT.

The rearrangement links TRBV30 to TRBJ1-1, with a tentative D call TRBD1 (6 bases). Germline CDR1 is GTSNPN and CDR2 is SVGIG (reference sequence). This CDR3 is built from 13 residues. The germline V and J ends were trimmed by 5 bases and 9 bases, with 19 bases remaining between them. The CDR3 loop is CAWSYPGAQKAFF. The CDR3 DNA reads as TGTGCCTGGTCATATCCAGGGGCCCAGAAAGCTTTCTTT.

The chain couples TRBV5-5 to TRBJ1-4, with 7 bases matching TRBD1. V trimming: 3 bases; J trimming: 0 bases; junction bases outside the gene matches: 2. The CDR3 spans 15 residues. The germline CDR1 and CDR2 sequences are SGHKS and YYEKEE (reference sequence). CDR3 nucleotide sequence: TGTGCCAGCAGCTCCGGGACAGCAACTAATGAAAAACTGTTTTTT. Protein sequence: CASSSGTATNEKLFF.

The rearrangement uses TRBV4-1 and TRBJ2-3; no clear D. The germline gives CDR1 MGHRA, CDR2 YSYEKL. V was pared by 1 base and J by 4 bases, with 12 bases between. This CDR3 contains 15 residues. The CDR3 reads CASSQGAGLPDTQYF. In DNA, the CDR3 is TGCGCCAGCAGCCAAGGGGCAGGCCTCCCAGATACGCAGTATTTT.

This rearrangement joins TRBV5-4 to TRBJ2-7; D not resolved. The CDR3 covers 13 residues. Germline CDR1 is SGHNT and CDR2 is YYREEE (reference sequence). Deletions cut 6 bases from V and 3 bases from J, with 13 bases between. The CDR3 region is CASISRPIYEQYF. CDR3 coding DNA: TGTGCCAGCATATCCAGGCCTATCTACGAGCAGTACTTC. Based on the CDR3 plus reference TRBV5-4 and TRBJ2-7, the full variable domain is ETGVTQSPTHLIKTRGQQVTLRCSSQSGHNTVSWYQQALGQGPQFIFQYYREEENGRGNFPPRFSGLQFPNYSSELNVNALELDDSALYLCASISRPIYEQYFGPGTRLTVT.

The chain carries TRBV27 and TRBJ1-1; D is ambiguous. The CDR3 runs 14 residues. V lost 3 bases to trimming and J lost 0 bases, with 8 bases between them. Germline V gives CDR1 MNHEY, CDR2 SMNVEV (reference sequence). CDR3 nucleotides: TGTGCCAGCAGTTTCAGTATCATGAACACTGAAGCTTTCTTT. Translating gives CASSFSIMNTEAFF.

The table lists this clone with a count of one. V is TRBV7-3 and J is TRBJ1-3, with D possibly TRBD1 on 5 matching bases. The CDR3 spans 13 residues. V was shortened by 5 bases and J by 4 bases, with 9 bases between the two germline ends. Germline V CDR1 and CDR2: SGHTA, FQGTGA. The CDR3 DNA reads TGTGCCAGCAGCGTGGGACTGGGAAACACCATATATTTT. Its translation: CASSVGLGNTIYF. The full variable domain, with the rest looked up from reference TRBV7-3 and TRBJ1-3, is GAGVSQTPSNKVTEKGKYVELRCDPISGHTALYWYRQSLGQGPEFLIYFQGTGAADDSGLPNDRFFAVRPEGSVSTLKIQRTERGDSAVYLCASSVGLGNTIYFGEGSWLTVV.

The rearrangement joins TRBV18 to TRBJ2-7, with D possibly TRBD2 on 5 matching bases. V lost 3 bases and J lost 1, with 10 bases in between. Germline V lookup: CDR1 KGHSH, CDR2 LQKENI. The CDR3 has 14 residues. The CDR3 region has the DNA TGTGCCAGCTCACCCAGGACGGGATCCTACGAGCAGTACTTC. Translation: CASSPRTGSYEQYF.

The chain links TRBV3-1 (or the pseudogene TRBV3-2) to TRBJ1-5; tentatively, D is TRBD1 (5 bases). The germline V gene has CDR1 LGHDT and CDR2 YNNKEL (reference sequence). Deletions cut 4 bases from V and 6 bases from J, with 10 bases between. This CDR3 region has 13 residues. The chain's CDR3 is CASSRQGVQPQHF. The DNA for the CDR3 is TGTGCCAGCAGCCGCCAGGGCGTTCAGCCCCAGCATTTT.

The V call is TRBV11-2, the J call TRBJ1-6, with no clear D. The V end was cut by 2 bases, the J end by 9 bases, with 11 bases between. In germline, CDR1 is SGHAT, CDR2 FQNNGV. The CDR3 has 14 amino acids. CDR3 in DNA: TGTGCCAGCAGCTTACTCGACACGGCTTCACCCCTCCACTTT. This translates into CASSLLDTASPLHF.

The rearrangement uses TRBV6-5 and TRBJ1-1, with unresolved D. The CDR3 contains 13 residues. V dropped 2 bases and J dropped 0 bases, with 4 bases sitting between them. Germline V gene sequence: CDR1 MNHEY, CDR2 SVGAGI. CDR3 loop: CASSYGMNTEAFF. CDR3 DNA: TGTGCCAGCAGTTACGGCATGAACACTGAAGCTTTCTTT.

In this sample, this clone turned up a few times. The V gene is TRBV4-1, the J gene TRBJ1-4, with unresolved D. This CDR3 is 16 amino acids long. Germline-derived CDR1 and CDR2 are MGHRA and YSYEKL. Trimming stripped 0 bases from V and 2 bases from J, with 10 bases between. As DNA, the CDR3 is TGCGCCAGCAGCCAAGAGAAGGGAGGTACTAATGAAAAACTGTTTTTT. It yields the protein CASSQEKGGTNEKLFF.